The 5 T cell receptor beta chains below all came from one sample that was sequenced in a study of blood T cell repertoires in COVID-19. This table comes from immunoSEQ multiplex PCR, and its TCRdb copy is limited to in-frame clones, with some not included. The table lists 300,000 to 400,000 clones, over 75% of them singletons, with 1% in the top ten. Sequenced: peripheral blood. Receptors were obtained from a man aged 45 to 65 with active or convalescent COVID-19.

The chain joins TRBV9 to TRBJ1-3; D may be TRBD1 (6 bases). Per the germline V gene, CDR1 is SGDLS and CDR2 is YYNGEE. The CDR3 spans 14 residues. V was shortened by 0 bases and J by 4 bases, with 8 bases between the two germline ends. The CDR3 DNA reads TGTGCCAGCAGCGTAGAAGGACAGGGAAACACCATATATTTT. Translation: CASSVEGQGNTIYF.

The gene calls are TRBV29-1 and TRBJ2-5; D not certain. V was cut by 7 bases and J by 5 bases, with 11 bases left in between. The CDR3 contains 11 residues. In germline, CDR1 is SQVTM, CDR2 ANQGSEA. The CDR3 sequence is CSAGVTETQYF. The DNA for the CDR3 is TGCAGCGCCGGAGTAACGGAGACCCAGTACTTC.

The V and J genes are TRBV7-2 and TRBJ2-4; D call uncertain. The CDR3 consists of 12 residues. V lost 4 bases to trimming and J lost 4 bases, with 5 bases between them. The germline gives CDR1 SGHTA, CDR2 FQGNSA. The CDR3 is CASSSGKNIQYF. The CDR3 DNA reads as TGTGCCAGCAGCTCCGGGAAAAACATTCAGTACTTC.

The gene calls are TRBV11-2 and TRBJ1-4, with D possibly TRBD1 on 6 matching bases. Germline V gives CDR1 SGHAT, CDR2 FQNNGV. This CDR3 has 14 amino acids. V lost 4 bases to trimming and J lost 6 bases, with 12 bases between them. In nucleotides, the CDR3 is TGTGCCAGCAGCTACTCCTACAGGGATGAAAAACTGTTTTTT. Its translation: CASSYSYRDEKLFF.

The V and J genes are TRBV2 and TRBJ2-2, with 9 positions matching TRBD1. Germline loops: CDR1 SNHLY, CDR2 FYNNEI. With 4 bases clipped from V and 3 bases from J, the junction kept 6 bases outside the gene matches. CDR3 size: 16 residues. The chain's CDR3 is CASSGRTGAYTGELFF. CDR3 nucleotides: TGTGCCAGCAGTGGCAGGACAGGGGCATACACCGGGGAGCTGTTTTTT. The full variable domain, its missing parts supplied by reference TRBV2 and TRBJ2-2, is EPEVTQTPSHQVTQMGQEVILRCVPISNHLYFYWYRQILGQKVEFLVSFYNNEISEKSEIFDDQFSVERPDGSNFTLKIRSTKLEDSAMYFCASSGRTGAYTGELFFGEGSRLTVL.